This entry is about one T cell receptor beta chain. Its antigen specificity is not known. No qualities accompany the bases; no much larger clone lies one base away. The sample originates from a study of PD-1 blockade in classical Hodgkin lymphoma (dated by TCRdb to about 2020). About the investigation overall: Nivolumab dosing was 3 mg/kg intravenously every 2 weeks, continuing until either disease progression or unacceptable toxicity. A peripheral blood immune signature of response to PD-1 blockade in classical Hodgkin lymphoma was defined using TCR beta sequencing and CyTOF.

The sample's time point label is to be understood as: cycle 2 day 1 (C2D1) of nivolumab. Every trial patient had relapsed after autologous stem cell transplantation, and cohorts A, B and C differed in prior brentuximab vedotin exposure. The trial cohort included 50 or so patients with relapsed/refractory classical Hodgkin lymphoma, and each patient had a best overall response of complete response, partial response or progressive disease. Single-agent nivolumab was administered to trial patients in the multi-cohort phase II CheckMate 205 trial. An independent review committee assessed best overall response by applying the 2007 International Working Group response criteria. PBMCs from the trial were collected at three points: immediately before nivolumab initiation (C1D1), and during therapy at cycle 2 day 1 and cycle 4 day 1. Peripheral blood was collected in 8 mL Vacutainer Cell Preparation Tubes, from which PBMCs were isolated by centrifugation and then cryopreserved.

Per the germline V gene, SGHVS is the CDR1 and FQNEAQ is the CDR2. The CDR3 covers 16 residues, taking in both the cysteine and the phenylalanine. The retained sequence is limited to the CDR3, 48 bases, with the frame set at the first base. Trimming leaves V shorter by 0 bases and J shorter by 3 bases, with the junction holding 5 bases beyond the gene matches. Genomic DNA was extracted with the Qiagen DNeasy kit from unsorted PBMCs and from negatively selected CD4+ and CD8+ fractions. TCR beta CDR3 regions were subjected to amplification by immunoSEQ multiplex PCR with primers that anneal to V and J segments. A synthetic immune receptor repertoire was used to minimize amplification bias, and any residual bias was removed computationally once sequencing was done. The study's processing was this. Repertoire diversity was quantified as the Shannon entropy index using custom Python scripts. Unsorted, CD4+ and CD8+ repertoires were analyzed separately, except in combined analyses where CD4+ and CD8+ sequences were merged in silico. Clonal expansion was defined as a frequency increase of at least 2-fold after treatment compared with C1D1, and clones undetected at baseline were assigned a pseudocount of 0.5. Singleton clones were defined as clones with 0 or 1 copy at C1D1, and non-singleton clones were defined as clones with 2 or more copies. Clones expanded in unsorted samples were assigned a CD4+, CD8+ or unknown annotation through matching of protein sequences in sorted samples from the same patient. Wilcoxon tests on paired samples were used to test diversity changes from C1D1 to C4D1. Sourced from immuneACCESS, this table was stored by TCRdb with only in-frame sequences that have V and J called. A share of the clones is absent; for the studies checked, an unresolved V gene accounts for under half, and the remainder has no known explanation. That table is the source of V, J and clone size, and D and trimming were worked out from the DNA. The table for this sample lists 90,000 to 120,000 clones; 89% of them were counted only once. Approximately 20% of the sample is held by the ten biggest clonotypes.

The study at large found these results: Baseline TCR diversity was reported to be lower in newly diagnosed patients than in healthy donors and to be lower still in relapsed/refractory patients. Patients starting nivolumab less than 1 year after ASCT had lower diversity and were excluded from later analyses to avoid confounding by immune reconstitution. A significant rise by C4D1 was seen in CD4+ but not CD8+ TCR diversity (p=0.0027 vs p=0.16), with the rise being most apparent in complete responders (p=0.02). The study was restricted to a single clinical trial cohort, and the causes of repertoire differences, possibly disease activity or prior therapy, were left undefined. Baseline diversity similar to that of newly diagnosed patients was observed in trial patients achieving complete response, whereas significantly lower diversity was observed in partial responders and progressors.

The receptor's source is a human donor with classical Hodgkin lymphoma. The input for sequencing was peripheral blood mononuclear cells (PBMCs), taken before the second cycle of nivolumab. The sequence joins TRBV7-8 to TRBJ2-7, and 10 junction bases match TRBD1. The sequenced DNA is TGTGCCAGCAGCTTAGCCGGGGGACAGGGGTACTACGAGCAGTACTTC. Protein translation: CASSLAGGQGYYEQYF.